This passage covers 27 T cell receptor beta chains from one sample sequenced in a study of Tregs in tolerant kidney transplant recipients. Mixed chimerism was transient after nonmyeloablative marrow transplants from related graft donors. Some clones are missing from TCRdb's copy, which holds only in-frame ones; the method was immunoSEQ multiplex PCR. The sample comprises approximately 90,000 clones, approximately 93% of which are singletons, and 1.5% to 2% rests with the top ten. Here the sequenced sample was CD4+ T cells from blood (PBMCs), taken 12 months after the transplant. These receptor sequences come from a human patient who received a combined kidney and bone marrow transplant. Among the T cells, some may be from the graft donor.

The V call is TRBV27, the J call TRBJ1-4, with a tentative D call TRBD1 (5 bases). Germline assignment: CDR1 MNHEY and CDR2 SMNVEV (reference sequence). V gave up 4 bases and J gave up 7 bases, with 16 bases separating them. The CDR3 spans 15 residues. The CDR3 here is CASSYSGLRGEKLFF. CDR3 sequence (DNA): TGTGCCAGCAGTTATTCAGGGCTTAGAGGTGAAAAACTGTTTTTT.

The chain uses TRBV5-5 and TRBJ2-3, with 8 bases that match TRBD2. This CDR3 is built from 16 residues. V lost 6 bases, J lost 4 bases, and 13 bases stayed unmatched. Per germline, CDR1 SGHKS and CDR2 YYEKEE (reference sequence). This CDR3 is CASNLLTGGGADTQYF. CDR3 bases: TGTGCCAGCAACCTCCTGACGGGAGGGGGGGCAGATACGCAGTATTTT.

The chain carries TRBV7-7 and TRBJ2-1, with TRBD2 as a possible D gene (6 bases). Trimming left V 5 bases short and J 7 bases short, with 15 bases between. The CDR3 sequence is 14 residues long. Germline V gives CDR1 SSHAT, CDR2 FNYEAQ (reference sequence). CDR3 sequence (DNA): TGTGCCAGCAGCGCCCGGGACTCCGATAATGAGCAGTTCTTC. Its translation: CASSARDSDNEQFF.

The chain links TRBV7-9 to TRBJ2-1; TRBD1 matches at 8 bases. CDR1 and CDR2 from the germline V gene are SEHNR and FQNEAQ (reference sequence). The CDR3 covers 17 residues. Unmatched junction bases numbered 10, after V lost 2 bases and J lost 4 bases. As DNA, the CDR3 is TGTGCCAGCAGCTTAAAGTCTACTGGGACAGGATACAATGAGCAGTTCTTC. Translating it yields CASSLKSTGTGYNEQFF.

This clone was detected a few times. The CDR3 loop reads CASSVGSAGGSSDTIYF. CDR3 sequence (DNA): TGTGCCAGCAGTGTTGGTTCGGCAGGGGGCAGTTCGGACACCATATATTTT. The V and J genes are TRBV2 and TRBJ1-3; TRBD1 aligns across 8 bases. CDR1 and CDR2 (germline): SNHLY, FYNNEI. The V segment lost 4 bases and the J segment 8 bases; nucleotides outside the gene matches: 16. The CDR3 runs to 17 residues. The whole variable domain, remainder taken from reference TRBV2 and TRBJ1-3, is EPEVTQTPSHQVTQMGQEVILRCVPISNHLYFYWYRQILGQKVEFLVSFYNNEISEKSEIFDDQFSVERPDGSNFTLKIRSTKLEDSAMYFCASSVGSAGGSSDTIYFGEGSWLTVV.

The J gene is TRBJ2-7, the V gene TRBV7-6, with 10 bases lining up with TRBD1. This CDR3 has 16 residues. Germline V CDR1 and CDR2: SGHVS, FNYEAQ. V lost 4 bases, J lost 3 bases, and 9 bases stayed unmatched. The CDR3 region is CASSSDRTGGNYEQYF. CDR3 nucleotide sequence: TGTGCCAGCAGCTCAGATCGGACAGGGGGAAACTACGAGCAGTACTTC.

The V and J genes are TRBV13 and TRBJ1-1; D is possibly TRBD1 (5 bases). CDR3 length: 14 residues. Trimming pared 5 bases from V and 8 bases from J, leaving 18 bases between. Per the germline V gene, CDR1 is PRHDT and CDR2 is FYEKMQ (reference sequence). The CDR3 sequence is CASSLGGGTREAFF. The DNA for the CDR3 is TGTGCCAGCAGCCTGGGGGGAGGGACTCGGGAAGCTTTCTTT. The full variable domain, rest sourced from reference TRBV13 and TRBJ1-1, is AAGVIQSPRHLIKEKRETATLKCYPIPRHDTVYWYQQGPGQDPQFLISFYEKMQSDKGSIPDRFSAQQFSDYHSELNMSSLELGDSALYFCASSLGGGTREAFFGQGTRLTVV.

This clone has more than one count but fewer than ten. DNA for the CDR3: TGTGCCAACCGGGACAGGAGCACAGATACGCAGTATTTT. Translation: CANRDRSTDTQYF. This chain joins TRBV6-1 and TRBJ2-3; 8 nucleotides match TRBD1. CDR1 MNHNS and CDR2 SASEGT come from the germline V gene. The CDR3 spans 13 residues. V shed 10 bases and J 0 bases; nucleotides not matched to a gene: 3.

The rearrangement uses TRBV4-1 and TRBJ1-5; TRBD1 aligns across 8 bases. Germline lookup yields CDR1 MGHRA and CDR2 YSYEKL. V lost 4 bases and J lost 4; bases outside the gene matches: 6. The CDR3 has 15 amino acids. In DNA, the CDR3 is TGCGCCAGCAGCCTTAGGACAGGGTATAATCAGCCCCAGCATTTT. Translated: CASSLRTGYNQPQHF.

The CDR3 region is CASSYPGSSRGYTF. CDR3 DNA: TGTGCCAGCAGTTACCCCGGGTCATCGAGGGGCTACACCTTC. This chain joins TRBV6-5 and TRBJ1-2, with D hard to call. Germline V gene lookup returns CDR1 MNHEY and CDR2 SVGAGI. CDR3 size: 14 residues. Trimming cost V 2 bases and J 8 bases, with 15 bases left between them.

V is TRBV30 and J is TRBJ2-1; 7 bases agree with TRBD1. In germline, CDR1 is GTSNPN, CDR2 SVGIG (reference sequence). The CDR3 spans 15 residues. Losses at the gene ends were 8 bases for V and 4 bases for J; bases not matched to a gene: 14. The CDR3 loop reads CARSLEGAAYNEQFF. CDR3 DNA: TGTGCCCGCTCCCTTGAGGGGGCCGCGTACAATGAGCAGTTCTTC.

About this clone itself: Other DNA sequences in the same sample also yield this CDR3. This chain connects TRBV30 to TRBJ1-6, with a weak D call TRBD1 (5 bases). Between the trimmed V and J ends, which lost 0 bases and 0 bases, there was a span of 12 bases. The length of the CDR3 is 17 residues. Germline CDR1 reads GTSNPN; CDR2 reads SVGIG (reference sequence). CDR3 coding DNA: TGTGCCTGGAGTGTTGGGGACTATATCTCCTATAATTCACCCCTCCACTTT. This gives the protein CAWSVGDYISYNSPLHF.

The chain has TRBV6-1 and TRBJ2-2; TRBD1 matches 7 bases. Germline CDR1 is MNHNS and CDR2 is SASEGT. With V trimmed by 1 base and J by 3 bases, 5 bases remained unmatched. This CDR3 is 16 amino acids long. CDR3 in DNA: TGTGCCAGCAGTGAAGGGGGCAGGGGGTACACCGGGGAGCTGTTTTTT. This translates into CASSEGGRGYTGELFF.

The V gene is TRBV5-1, the J gene TRBJ2-7; 10 nucleotides agree with TRBD2. V shed 4 bases, J shed 7 bases, and the junction held 17 bases outside the gene matches. CDR3 length: 17 amino acids. The V gene's germline CDR1 is SGHRS and CDR2 YFSETQ. CDR3 in amino acids: CASSLTSGPTLRGEQYF. In DNA, the CDR3 is TGCGCCAGCAGCCTGACTAGCGGGCCTACGTTACGGGGGGAGCAGTACTTC.

The chain employs TRBV9 and TRBJ1-2; TRBD1 matches 7 bases. The CDR3 totals 14 residues. Germline V lookup: CDR1 SGDLS, CDR2 YYNGEE. The J segment lost 4 bases and the V segment lost 4 bases, leaving 7 bases of the junction unmatched. CDR3 amino acids: CASSLTGSSYGYTF. DNA for the CDR3: TGTGCCAGCAGCTTGACAGGGTCCAGCTATGGCTACACCTTC.

This rearrangement joins TRBV19 to TRBJ1-2, with 9 bases fitting TRBD1. J lost 3 bases, V lost 7 bases, and 9 bases had no gene match. The length of the CDR3 is 15 residues. Germline values: CDR1 LNHDA, CDR2 SQIVND (reference sequence). CDR3 residues: CASMRWGQGDYGYTF. CDR3 nucleotide sequence: TGTGCCAGTATGCGCTGGGGACAGGGTGACTATGGCTACACCTTC.

In regard to this clone: One end of the junction is discordant with germline, which a read error may explain. The CDR3 spells CASSRGGGQGTQYF. The CDR3 DNA is TGTGCCAGCAGTCGTGGGGGAGGCCAAGGGACCCAGTACTTC. The V gene is TRBV27, the J gene TRBJ2-5; a possible D gene is TRBD2 (6 bases). The germline CDR1 and CDR2 sequences are MNHEY and SMNVEV (reference sequence). The CDR3 spans 14 residues.

The genes are TRBV7-8 and TRBJ2-1, with 9 bases lining up with TRBD2. Germline-derived CDR1 and CDR2 are SGHVS and FQNEAQ. The V segment lost 5 bases and the J segment 5 bases; nucleotides outside the gene matches: 10. CDR3 length: 16 residues. The CDR3 reads CASSPRAGGGDNEQFF. Here the CDR3 DNA reads TGTGCCAGCAGCCCGAGAGCGGGAGGAGGAGACAATGAGCAGTTCTTC.

The J gene is TRBJ2-7, the V gene TRBV28, with 9 bases matching TRBD1. CDR1 is MDHEN and CDR2 is SYDVKM in the germline V gene. The CDR3 is 13 residues long. J lost 6 bases, V lost 3 bases, and 3 bases had no gene match. The CDR3 DNA sequence: TGTGCCAGCAGTTTCTACAGGGGGCTCGAGCAGTACTTC. Translating it yields CASSFYRGLEQYF.

This clone was seen a single time. The chain uses TRBV6-6 and TRBJ2-1; 8 nucleotides agree with TRBD1. CDR3 length: 15 residues. The V gene end was trimmed by 7 bases and the J gene end by 0 bases; junction bases not matched to a gene: 5. The germline V gene encodes CDR1 MNHNY and CDR2 SVGAGI (reference sequence). CDR3: CASTRQGFSYNEQFF. CDR3 sequence (DNA): TGTGCCAGCACCAGACAGGGGTTCTCCTACAATGAGCAGTTCTTC.

The chain is built from TRBV11-3 and TRBJ2-7, with 7 nucleotides matching TRBD2. Unmatched junction bases numbered 9, after V lost 4 bases and J lost 6 bases. The length of the CDR3 is 14 residues. Per germline, CDR1 SGHNT and CDR2 YENEEA. The CDR3 coding sequence is TGTGCCAGCAGCTCGCCGAGGCGGGAGTTCGAGCAGTACTTC. It encodes CASSSPRREFEQYF.

Only one count was recorded for this clone. The chain joins TRBV2 to TRBJ1-3; D might be TRBD1 (5 bases). This CDR3 region has 13 residues. Germline assignment: CDR1 SNHLY and CDR2 FYNNEI. Here the CDR3 reads CAGLGARGNTIYF. CDR3 sequence (DNA): TGTGCGGGGCTTGGGGCCAGGGGAAACACCATATATTTT.

The chain recombines TRBV5-1 with TRBJ2-3; the match to TRBD2 covers 7 bases. Trimming cost V 4 bases and J 2 bases; bases outside gene matches: 4. The CDR3 runs 14 residues. In germline, CDR1 is SGHRS, CDR2 YFSETQ. The CDR3 reads CASSLAEITDTQYF. The CDR3 nucleotides read TGCGCCAGCAGCCTAGCGGAGATCACAGATACGCAGTATTTT.

This clone was counted only a few times. This chain uses TRBV5-1 with TRBJ1-3; TRBD1 matches 7 bases. Per germline, CDR1 SGHRS and CDR2 YFSETQ. Trimming cost V 3 bases and J 0 bases; bases outside gene matches: 3. This CDR3 spans 15 amino acids. The CDR3 DNA follows: TGCGCCAGCAGCTCCTCAGGGGGCTCTGGAAACACCATATATTTT. Translated, it gives CASSSSGGSGNTIYF.

J is TRBJ1-2 and V is TRBV27; D not certain. The CDR3 has 15 amino acids. Looked up from germline, CDR1 is MNHEY and CDR2 is SMNVEV (reference sequence). V shed 4 bases and J shed 8 bases, with 20 bases lying between them. CDR3 residues: CASSSRGRAAKGYTF. The CDR3, as DNA: TGTGCCAGCAGTTCACGGGGTAGAGCCGCGAAAGGCTACACCTTC.

The rearrangement joins TRBV10-3 to TRBJ1-1; perhaps TRBD1 as D (5 bases). Germline assignment: CDR1 ENHRY and CDR2 SYGVKD. The CDR3 is 16 amino acids. V lost 8 bases, J lost 5 bases, and 24 bases lay in between. For the CDR3, the DNA is TGTGCCATCCAGGACAACCGGGACTCAATGTGGACTGAAGCTTTCTTT. This codes for CAIQDNRDSMWTEAFF.

This chain connects TRBV5-1 to TRBJ2-7; possible D gene TRBD1, 6 bases. Germline V lookup: CDR1 SGHRS, CDR2 YFSETQ. This CDR3 has 14 residues. V dropped 1 base and J dropped 4 bases, with 12 bases sitting between them. For the CDR3, the DNA is TGCGCCAGCAGCTTGTTTTCAGGGGTATACGAGCAGTACTTC. Translation gives CASSLFSGVYEQYF.